One T cell receptor (beta chain) is described in this entry. Antigen unknown. The sample originates from a study of PD-1 blockade in classical Hodgkin lymphoma. Study-level points and caveats: A reduction in baseline TCR diversity was reportedly seen in newly diagnosed patients relative to healthy donors.

Trimming stripped 1 base from V and 6 bases from J, with 12 bases between. In germline, CDR1 is SGHTA, CDR2 FQGNSA. This CDR3 is 14 amino acids long. TCRdb keeps only in-frame clones here, not all; method: immunoSEQ multiplex PCR. Of more than 90,000 clones listed, 75% to 90% are singletons. Each patient's relapse followed autologous stem cell transplantation, and brentuximab vedotin exposure varied. This sample comprised peripheral blood mononuclear cells (PBMCs), obtained before the second cycle of nivolumab. The chain joins TRBV7-2 to TRBJ1-2, with TRBD1 as a possible D gene (5 bases). This receptor was obtained from a human donor with classical Hodgkin lymphoma. The CDR3 loop is CASSLVVRAHGYTF. As DNA, the CDR3 is TGTGCCAGCAGCTTAGTTGTCAGGGCCCATGGCTACACCTTC. Looking up the rest from reference TRBV7-2 and TRBJ1-2 gives the full variable domain: GAGVSQSPSNKVTEKGKDVELRCDPISGHTALYWYRQSLGQGLEFLIYFQGNSAPDKSGLPSDRFSAERTGGSVSTLTIQRTQQEDSAVYLCASSLVVRAHGYTFGSGTRLTVV.